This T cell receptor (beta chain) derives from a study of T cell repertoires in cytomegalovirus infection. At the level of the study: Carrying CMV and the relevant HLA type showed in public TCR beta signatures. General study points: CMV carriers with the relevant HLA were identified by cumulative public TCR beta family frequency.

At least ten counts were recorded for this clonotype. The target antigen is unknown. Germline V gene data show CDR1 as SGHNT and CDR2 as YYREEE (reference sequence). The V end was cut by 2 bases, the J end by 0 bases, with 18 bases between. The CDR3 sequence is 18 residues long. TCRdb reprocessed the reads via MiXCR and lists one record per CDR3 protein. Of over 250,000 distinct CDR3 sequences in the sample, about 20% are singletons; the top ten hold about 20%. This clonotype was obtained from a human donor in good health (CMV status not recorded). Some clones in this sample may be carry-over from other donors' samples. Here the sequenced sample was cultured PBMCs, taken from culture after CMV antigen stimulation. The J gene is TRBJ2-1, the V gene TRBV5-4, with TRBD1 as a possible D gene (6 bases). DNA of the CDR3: TGTGCCAGCAGCTTCATCGGAAGAACAGGGTCCTCCTACAATGAGCAGTTCTTC. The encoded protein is CASSFIGRTGSSYNEQFF.